These 14 T cell receptor beta chains were all obtained from the same sample, sequenced in a study of control samples from healthy donors and cancer patients. Measured with immunoSEQ multiplex PCR; TCRdb has only the in-frame clones, and not every one. This sample has tens of thousands of clones, with approximately 92% found just once. Material: PBMCs. The origin of the receptors is a man aged 35 to 55 with colorectal cancer.

J is TRBJ2-3 and V is TRBV7-9; tentative D call: TRBD1 (6 bases). The CDR3 is 16 amino acids. CDR1 SEHNR and CDR2 FQNEAQ come from the germline V gene (reference sequence). Trimming stripped 5 bases from V and 6 bases from J, with 21 bases between. This CDR3 reads CASSRLTGLVGDTQYF. DNA of the CDR3: TGTGCCAGCAGCCGACTGACAGGACTGGTGGGGGATACGCAGTATTTT.

The rearrangement uses TRBV30 and TRBJ1-1; D not certain. V was trimmed by 8 bases and J by 7 bases, leaving 14 bases between them. The germline V gene has CDR1 GTSNPN and CDR2 SVGIG (reference sequence). The CDR3 is made up of 11 amino acids. The CDR3 coding sequence is TGTGCCCGGTTGGTGGCCTATGAAGCTTTCTTT. Translating gives CARLVAYEAFF.

V and J are TRBV18 and TRBJ1-5, with D perhaps matching TRBD1 (6 bases). V lost 3 bases, J lost 1 base, and 13 bases lay in between. The CDR3 is 16 residues long. Germline V gene data show CDR1 as KGHSH and CDR2 as LQKENI. For the CDR3, the DNA is TGTGCCAGCTCACCCCGACGGACAGAAAGCAATCAGCCCCAGCATTTT. Residues: CASSPRRTESNQPQHF.

The chain links TRBV2 to TRBJ1-6; a possible D gene is TRBD1 (5 bases). The V and J ends lost 3 bases and 9 bases respectively, with 12 bases between them. The CDR3 spans 14 residues. CDR1 is SNHLY and CDR2 is FYNNEI in the germline V gene. The CDR3 bases are TGTGCCAGCAGTGATGGGGCAGGCCTTTCACCCCTCCACTTT. This gives the protein CASSDGAGLSPLHF. The whole variable domain, filled in from reference TRBV2 and TRBJ1-6, reads EPEVTQTPSHQVTQMGQEVILRCVPISNHLYFYWYRQILGQKVEFLVSFYNNEISEKSEIFDDQFSVERPDGSNFTLKIRSTKLEDSAMYFCASSDGAGLSPLHFGNGTRLTVT.

The rearrangement uses TRBV7-2 and TRBJ1-6; D unresolved. Per the germline V gene, CDR1 is SGHTA and CDR2 is FQGNSA. The CDR3 has 15 residues. V gave up 1 base and J gave up 6 bases, with 10 bases separating them. In DNA form, the CDR3 reads TGTGCCAGCAGCTTAGGGCAGGAACTTAATTCACCCCTCCACTTT. This translates into CASSLGQELNSPLHF.

The chain has TRBV2 and TRBJ2-3; 11 bases align to TRBD2. V lost 8 bases and J lost 3; bases outside the gene matches: 4. The CDR3 loop spans 14 amino acids. Looked up from germline, CDR1 is SNHLY and CDR2 is FYNNEI. The CDR3 DNA follows: TGTGCCAGCTCTGGGACTAGCGGTACAGATACGCAGTATTTT. This sequence encodes CASSGTSGTDTQYF.

The chain carries TRBV6-2 or TRBV6-3 and TRBJ2-7; 8 nucleotides agree with TRBD1. The CDR3 sequence is 16 residues long. After removal of 1 base from V and 3 bases from J, the junction contained 8 bases not matched to a gene. Germline assignment: CDR1 MNHEY and CDR2 SVGEGT. CDR3: CASSYLLGQVDYEQYF. CDR3 coding DNA: TGTGCCAGCAGTTACTTGCTGGGACAGGTAGACTACGAGCAGTACTTC.

The rearrangement uses TRBV4-1 and TRBJ2-6; D remains unclear. V lost 4 bases to trimming and J lost 2 bases, with 6 bases between them. This CDR3 contains 14 residues. Germline V gene sequence: CDR1 MGHRA, CDR2 YSYEKL. The CDR3 loop is CASSPVTGANVLTF. CDR3 nucleotide sequence: TGCGCCAGCAGCCCGGTCACTGGGGCCAACGTCCTGACTTTC.

The chain recombines TRBV5-1 with TRBJ2-7, with TRBD1 identical over 8 bases. CDR3 length: 14 amino acids. The V gene's germline CDR1 is SGHRS and CDR2 YFSETQ. V shed 4 bases and J 5 bases; nucleotides not matched to a gene: 8. The CDR3 DNA reads TGCGCCAGCAGCCCTCGGACAGGGCAGAACGAGCAGTACTTC. Protein sequence: CASSPRTGQNEQYF.

The chain uses TRBV7-3 and TRBJ1-3; D is undetermined. The CDR3 length is 16 residues. V lost 0 bases, J lost 14 bases, and 23 bases lay in between. From germline, CDR1 is SGHTA and CDR2 FQGTGA. The CDR3 nucleotides read TGTGCCAGCAGCTTAACGTACCGGGGTGGGGAATTGTTGGTATATTTT. This sequence encodes CASSLTYRGGELLVYF.

The rearrangement joins TRBV19 to TRBJ2-1; 8 bases fit TRBD2. After removal of 5 bases from V and 3 bases from J, the junction contained 12 bases not matched to a gene. Germline V gene sequence: CDR1 LNHDA, CDR2 SQIVND (reference sequence). This CDR3 is built from 17 residues. The CDR3 reads CASSYDSIAGSYNEQFF. As DNA, the CDR3 is TGTGCCAGTAGTTACGACAGTATAGCGGGGAGCTACAATGAGCAGTTCTTC. The full variable domain, rest sourced from reference TRBV19 and TRBJ2-1, is DGGITQSPKYLFRKEGQNVTLSCEQNLNHDAMYWYRQDPGQGLRLIYYSQIVNDFQKGDIAEGYSVSREKKESFPLTVTSAQKNPTAFYLCASSYDSIAGSYNEQFFGPGTRLTVL.

The V gene is TRBV3-1 (or the pseudogene TRBV3-2), the J gene TRBJ1-1, with D tentatively TRBD1 (6 bases). Germline V lookup: CDR1 LGHDT, CDR2 YNNKEL (reference sequence). CDR3 length equals 16 residues. The V end lost 1 base, the J end lost 1 base, and 13 bases lay between the germline ends. The CDR3 coding sequence is TGTGCCAGCAGCCAAGCGCTTGGACAGCGGAACACTGAAGCTTTCTTT. Translation gives CASSQALGQRNTEAFF.

This chain joins TRBV5-1 and TRBJ2-2; 7 bases are a match to TRBD1. Looked up from germline, CDR1 is SGHRS and CDR2 is YFSETQ. J gave up 3 bases and V 0 bases, and 2 bases lay outside the gene matches. The CDR3 has 15 amino acids. The CDR3 nucleotides are TGCGCCAGCAGCTTGGCACAGGGGTACACCGGGGAGCTGTTTTTT. Residues: CASSLAQGYTGELFF.

A note on this clone: The junction departs from germline at one end; a sequencing error may be responsible. The V and J genes are TRBV6-1 and TRBJ2-7, with D perhaps matching TRBD2 (6 bases). The CDR3 runs 15 residues. Germline assignment: CDR1 MNHNS and CDR2 SASEGT. CDR3 amino acids: CASREGGLSSYEQYF. The CDR3 DNA is TGTGCCAGCAGGGAAGGAGGGCTGAGCTCCTACGAGCAGTACTTC.